This T cell receptor beta chain was identified in a study of shared clonotypes between healthy human individuals. Regarding this clone: The antigen remains unidentified.

Findings of the study overall: It was the few donors that limited the genetic and exposure-history diversity represented.

Germline CDR1 and CDR2: LNHDA and SQIVND (reference sequence). Trimming took off 1 base at V and 3 bases at J, with 7 bases between the two ends. The CDR3 runs 13 residues. Produced via immunoSEQ multiplex PCR; TCRdb's table is partial and in-frame only. The data hold 2 million to 2.5 million clones, with roughly 90% observed a single time. Sequenced input: naive CD4+ T cells from PBMCs. Stated subset: CD45RA+ positively selected. The receptor was isolated from a man between 18 and 35 years old in good health. Some clones in this sample may be carry-over from other donors' samples. The chain has TRBV19 and TRBJ2-7; D might be TRBD1 (5 bases). The chain's CDR3 is CASSIAGFYEQYF. The CDR3 coding sequence is TGTGCCAGTAGTATAGCAGGGTTCTACGAGCAGTACTTC.